The 18 T cell receptor beta chains below come from one sample, sequenced in a study of cytotoxic CD8 clonotypes in ibrutinib-treated CLL. TCRdb's table, derived via immunoSEQ multiplex PCR, lists solely in-frame clones and lacks some. The data hold 43,000 or so clones, with 50% to 80% observed a single time. Specimen: PBMCs, collected after 24 months of ibrutinib treatment. The receptors derive from a human donor with chronic lymphocytic leukemia.

This clone showed up many times. This chain joins TRBV7-8 and TRBJ2-7; maybe TRBD1 (6 bases). The CDR3 contains 13 residues. Germline-derived CDR1 and CDR2 are SGHVS and FQNEAQ. V was pared by 3 bases and J by 2 bases, with 8 bases between. CDR3 nucleotides: TGTGCCAGCAGCTTGGACAGCCCCTACGAGCAGTACTTC. It yields the protein CASSLDSPYEQYF.

This chain connects TRBV6-4 to TRBJ2-1; 7 bases align to TRBD1. The V gene end was trimmed by 3 bases and the J gene end by 4 bases; junction bases not matched to a gene: 3. The CDR3 has 14 residues. The germline V gene encodes CDR1 MRHNA and CDR2 SNTAGT. The CDR3 bases are TGTGCCAGCAGTGAACAGGGGCTATACAATGAGCAGTTCTTC. It yields the protein CASSEQGLYNEQFF.

The genes are TRBV5-4 and TRBJ2-1; the match to TRBD1 covers 8 bases. Losses at the gene ends were 0 bases for V and 4 bases for J; bases not matched to a gene: 9. The CDR3 length is 17 residues. Looked up from germline, CDR1 is SGHNT and CDR2 is YYREEE (reference sequence). CDR3 in amino acids: CASSLGFLQGAYNEQFF. The CDR3 DNA is TGTGCCAGCAGCTTGGGATTTCTTCAGGGGGCGTACAATGAGCAGTTCTTC.

This chain joins TRBV7-8 and TRBJ2-7; no definite D call. CDR1 is SGHVS, CDR2 FQNEAQ, per germline. This CDR3 region has 14 residues. Trimming stripped 5 bases from V and 2 bases from J, with 13 bases between. The CDR3 is CASSLTDGAYEQYF. CDR3 coding DNA: TGTGCCAGCAGCCTAACTGACGGCGCCTACGAGCAGTACTTC.

The chain carries TRBV28 and TRBJ1-3, with unresolved D. This CDR3 has 14 amino acids. V was shortened by 7 bases and J by 3 bases, with 13 bases between the two germline ends. CDR1 and CDR2 (germline): MDHEN, SYDVKM. The CDR3 protein is CASTTPRFGNTIYF. The CDR3 DNA follows: TGTGCCAGCACAACTCCCAGGTTTGGAAACACCATATATTTT.

The J gene is TRBJ1-3, the V gene TRBV9, with D possibly being TRBD1 (5 bases). CDR3 length equals 19 residues. V shed 0 bases and J shed 0 bases, with 19 bases lying between them. Germline assignment: CDR1 SGDLS and CDR2 YYNGEE. CDR3 nucleotides: TGTGCCAGCAGCGTAGACGTCAGGGCGGTCCTCTCCTCTGGAAACACCATATATTTT. It translates to CASSVDVRAVLSSGNTIYF.

The chain has TRBV6-1 and TRBJ2-2; tentative D call: TRBD1 (5 bases). CDR1 is MNHNS and CDR2 is SASEGT in the germline V gene. This CDR3 comprises 14 residues. Deletions cut 3 bases from V and 2 bases from J, with 7 bases between. CDR3 amino acids: CASSDRENTGELFF. The CDR3 DNA reads TGTGCCAGCAGTGACAGGGAAAACACCGGGGAGCTGTTTTTT.

A few counts support this clone. The V gene is TRBV7-6, the J gene TRBJ1-5; weak D call: TRBD1 (5 bases). The CDR3 runs 15 residues. Between the trimmed V and J ends, which lost 3 bases and 1 base, there was a span of 10 bases. Germline V CDR1 and CDR2: SGHVS, FNYEAQ. This chain's CDR3 is CASSLRGGSNQPQHF. CDR3 nucleotides: TGTGCCAGCAGCTTGAGGGGTGGAAGCAATCAGCCCCAGCATTTT.

V is TRBV11-2 and J is TRBJ1-5, with TRBD1 identical over 8 bases. This CDR3 comprises 14 residues. Germline V gene data show CDR1 as SGHAT and CDR2 as FQNNGV. Unmatched junction bases numbered 2, after V lost 1 base and J lost 6 bases. CDR3 DNA sequence: TGTGCCAGCAGCTTAGGAGACAGGGGTCAGCCCCAGCATTTT. Translation gives CASSLGDRGQPQHF.

A few counts support this clone. In DNA, the CDR3 is TGTGCCATCAGCTCCGGAGGGGGGGAAAAACTGTTTTTT. Its protein is CAISSGGGEKLFF. This rearrangement joins TRBV10-3 to TRBJ1-4, with D maybe TRBD1 (6 bases). This CDR3 has 13 residues. Trimming shortened V by 6 bases and J by 8 bases, and 13 bases separated the two germline ends. Germline V lookup: CDR1 ENHRY, CDR2 SYGVKD.

This clone has a count of ten or more. The gene calls are TRBV9 and TRBJ1-5; D unclear. The CDR3 runs to 15 residues. Looked up from germline, CDR1 is SGDLS and CDR2 is YYNGEE. Trimming shortened V by 1 base and J by 0 bases, and 8 bases separated the two germline ends. CDR3 in amino acids: CASSVSGYSNQPQHF. The CDR3 coding sequence is TGTGCCAGCAGCGTATCCGGTTATAGCAATCAGCCCCAGCATTTT.

The chain has TRBV29-1 and TRBJ2-7; perhaps TRBD2 as D (7 bases). Germline V gene lookup returns CDR1 SQVTM and CDR2 ANQGSEA. Trimming pared 3 bases from V and 0 bases from J, leaving 15 bases between. The CDR3 is made up of 15 amino acids. The CDR3 sequence: CSVDGGAGSSYEQYF. The CDR3 DNA reads TGCAGCGTTGATGGGGGGGCGGGTAGCTCCTACGAGCAGTACTTC.

This clone was observed a handful of times. The genes are TRBV25-1 and TRBJ1-2, with D tentatively TRBD1 (5 bases). CDR3 length: 13 amino acids. The germline V and J ends were trimmed by 1 base and 7 bases, with 10 bases remaining between them. Germline CDR1 and CDR2: MGHDK and SYGVNS. CDR3 DNA: TGTGCCAGCAGTGAATCAAGGGGTGGTGGCTACACCTTC. Residues: CASSESRGGGYTF.

The chain employs TRBV4-2 and TRBJ2-7, with 10 bases lining up with TRBD1. Per germline, CDR1 LGHNA and CDR2 YNFKEQ. This CDR3 has 15 residues. The junction had 7 bases not matched to a gene; V was cut back by 5 bases and J by 3 bases. The CDR3 coding sequence is TGTGCCAGCAGCTCCCGACAGGGGGCTAACTACGAGCAGTACTTC. Its protein product is CASSSRQGANYEQYF.

In this sample, this clone turned up once. The chain couples TRBV29-1 to TRBJ2-1; D not resolved. V was trimmed by 5 bases and J by 2 bases, leaving 16 bases between them. This CDR3 has 15 amino acids. Germline V gene data show CDR1 as SQVTM and CDR2 as ANQGSEA. CDR3 sequence reads: CSVPPLRLPYNEQFF. Here the CDR3 DNA reads TGCAGCGTTCCCCCCCTCCGCTTGCCCTACAATGAGCAGTTCTTC.

The chain is built from TRBV28 and TRBJ1-1; perhaps TRBD1 as D (5 bases). Trimming left V 5 bases short and J 1 base short, with 8 bases between. The CDR3 covers 13 residues. In germline, CDR1 is MDHEN, CDR2 SYDVKM. In nucleotides, the CDR3 is TGTGCCAGCAGTCCAGGGAGGAACACTGAAGCTTTCTTT. Translation: CASSPGRNTEAFF. Combining the CDR3 with reference TRBV28 and TRBJ1-1 gives the whole variable domain DVKVTQSSRYLVKRTGEKVFLECVQDMDHENMFWYRQDPGLGLRLIYFSYDVKMKEKGDIPEGYSVSREKKERFSLILESASTNQTSMYLCASSPGRNTEAFFGQGTRLTVV.

This chain connects TRBV30 to TRBJ1-5; D gene ambiguous. The CDR3 length is 12 residues. The ends were cut back, 2 bases at V and 7 bases at J, with 9 bases in the middle. Germline-derived CDR1 and CDR2 are GTSNPN and SVGIG (reference sequence). CDR3: CAWSSHWQPQHF. In DNA, the CDR3 is TGTGCCTGGAGTTCACACTGGCAGCCCCAGCATTTT.

This clone turned up a few times. J is TRBJ2-2 and V is TRBV6-1, with D perhaps being TRBD1 or TRBD2 (6 bases each). The germline CDR1 and CDR2 sequences are MNHNS and SASEGT. Trimming cost V 2 bases and J 3 bases, with 10 bases left between them. This CDR3 contains 15 residues. The CDR3 region has the DNA TGTGCCAGCAGTGAAAGAGGGGGGTACACCGGGGAGCTGTTTTTT. Translated, it gives CASSERGGYTGELFF.